This T cell receptor beta chain was documented in a study of graft-versus-host responses after intestinal transplantation. The method was immunoSEQ multiplex PCR; TCRdb's version includes in-frame clones alone and lacks a portion of them. The sample comprises 85,000 to 90,000 clones, roughly nine tenths of which are singletons, and around 0.11% rests with the top ten. A remark on this clone: The antigen remains undetermined.

Germline loops: CDR1 SGHRS, CDR2 YFSETQ. There are 13 residues in the CDR3. The trim removed 2 bases at V and 4 bases at J, leaving 1 base unmatched. The clonotype was recovered from a human donor who received an intestinal transplant. J is TRBJ2-5 and V is TRBV5-1, with 8 positions matching TRBD1. The sequences come from unstimulated CD4+ T cells sorted from spleen or lymph node cells, collected before intestinal transplant. CDR3 loop: CASSFDRGETQYF. In DNA, the CDR3 is TGCGCCAGCAGCTTCGACAGGGGAGAGACCCAGTACTTC.